What follows is one TCR beta chain and its context. The antigen remains unidentified. This sample was included in a study of identical twins. Healthy Caucasians were all of the donors. A universal primer site came from template switching; cDNA carried unique molecular identifiers. TCRdb re-called the 5' RACE reads with MiXCR, one entry per CDR3 protein. The data contain 650,000 to 800,000 distinct CDR3 sequences, approximately 9% of them seen just once; the ten biggest clones take up 0.75% to 1%. Per germline, CDR1 LNHDA and CDR2 SQIVND (reference sequence). Trimming removed 5 bases from V and 3 bases from J, with 14 bases in between. This CDR3 is 15 amino acids long. Study-level results: Insertions were fewer in abundant cord blood beta clonotypes, whereas memory repertoires showed none of this pattern. Not following the same donors, the study drew its conclusions from cross-sectional statistical analysis.

The sample was also linked to a second study, of yellow fever vaccine responses in identical twins.

The sequenced sample was PBMCs. This receptor was taken from a young woman in good health. This chain links TRBV19 with TRBJ2-1; D not resolved. In DNA form, the CDR3 reads TGTGCCAGTAGTTCCTCTATGAATTACTACAATGAGCAGTTCTTC. Protein product: CASSSSMNYYNEQFF.